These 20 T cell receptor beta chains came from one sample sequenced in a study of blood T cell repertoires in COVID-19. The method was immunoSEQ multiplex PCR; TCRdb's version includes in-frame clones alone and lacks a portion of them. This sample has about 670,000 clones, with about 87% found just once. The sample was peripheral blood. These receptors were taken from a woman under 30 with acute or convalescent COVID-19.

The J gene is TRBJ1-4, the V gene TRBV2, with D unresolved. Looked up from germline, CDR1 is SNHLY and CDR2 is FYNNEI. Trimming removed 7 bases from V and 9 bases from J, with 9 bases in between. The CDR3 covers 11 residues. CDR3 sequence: CASKIEKKLFF. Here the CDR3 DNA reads TGTGCCAGCAAAATCGAGAAAAAACTGTTTTTT.

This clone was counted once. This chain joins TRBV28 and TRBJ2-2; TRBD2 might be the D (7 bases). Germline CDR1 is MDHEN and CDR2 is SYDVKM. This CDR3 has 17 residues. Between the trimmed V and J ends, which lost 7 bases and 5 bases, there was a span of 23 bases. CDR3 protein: CASKEGDRNGRTGELFF. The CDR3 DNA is TGTGCCAGCAAGGAGGGGGACCGGAACGGGAGGACCGGGGAGCTGTTTTTT.

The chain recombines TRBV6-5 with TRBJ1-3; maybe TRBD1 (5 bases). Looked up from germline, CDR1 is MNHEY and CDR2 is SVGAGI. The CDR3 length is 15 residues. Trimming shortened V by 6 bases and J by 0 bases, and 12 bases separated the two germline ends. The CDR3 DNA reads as TGTGCCAGCAGGGCCAACAGGAACTCTGGAAACACCATATATTTT. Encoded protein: CASRANRNSGNTIYF.

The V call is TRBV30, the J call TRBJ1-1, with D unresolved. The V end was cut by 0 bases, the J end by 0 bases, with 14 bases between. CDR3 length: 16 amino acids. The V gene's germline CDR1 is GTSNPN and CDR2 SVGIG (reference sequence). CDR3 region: CAWSVPLRGMNTEAFF. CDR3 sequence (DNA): TGTGCCTGGAGTGTACCACTTCGGGGAATGAACACTGAAGCTTTCTTT.

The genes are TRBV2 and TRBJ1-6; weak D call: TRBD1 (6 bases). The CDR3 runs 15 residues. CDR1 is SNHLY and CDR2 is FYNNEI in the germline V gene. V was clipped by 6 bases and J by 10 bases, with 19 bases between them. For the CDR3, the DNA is TGTGCCAGCAGCGGGACAAGGCAGGGTGTCTCACCCCTCCACTTT. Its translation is CASSGTRQGVSPLHF.

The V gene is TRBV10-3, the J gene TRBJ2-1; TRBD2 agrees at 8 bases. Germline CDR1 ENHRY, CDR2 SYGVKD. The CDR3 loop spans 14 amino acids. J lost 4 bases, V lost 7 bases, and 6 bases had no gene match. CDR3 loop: CAITAGGLYNEQFF. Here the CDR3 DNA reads TGTGCCATCACGGCGGGGGGCCTATACAATGAGCAGTTCTTC.

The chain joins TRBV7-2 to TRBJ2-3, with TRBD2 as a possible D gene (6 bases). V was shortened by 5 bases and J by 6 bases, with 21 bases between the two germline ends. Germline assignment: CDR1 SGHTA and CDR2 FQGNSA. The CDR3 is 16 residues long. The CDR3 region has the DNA TGTGCCAGCAGCCTCGCGGGGAGCGGTCCCGCGGATACGCAGTATTTT. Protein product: CASSLAGSGPADTQYF.

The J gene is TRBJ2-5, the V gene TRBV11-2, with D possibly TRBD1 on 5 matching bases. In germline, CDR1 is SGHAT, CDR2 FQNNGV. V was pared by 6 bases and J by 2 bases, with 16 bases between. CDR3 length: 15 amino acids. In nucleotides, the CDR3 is TGTGCCAGCAGGACCTTCTTCGACAGACAAGAGACCCAGTACTTC. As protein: CASRTFFDRQETQYF.

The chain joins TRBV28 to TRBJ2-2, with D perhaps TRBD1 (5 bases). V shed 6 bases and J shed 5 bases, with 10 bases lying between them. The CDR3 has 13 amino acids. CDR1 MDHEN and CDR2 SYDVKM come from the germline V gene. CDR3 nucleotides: TGTGCCAGCAGGACCCCAGGGACCGGGGAGCTGTTTTTT. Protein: CASRTPGTGELFF.

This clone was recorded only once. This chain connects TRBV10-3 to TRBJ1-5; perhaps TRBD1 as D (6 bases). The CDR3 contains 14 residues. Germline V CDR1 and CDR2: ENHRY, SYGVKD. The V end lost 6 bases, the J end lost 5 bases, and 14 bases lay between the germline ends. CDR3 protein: CAISQGGADQPQHF. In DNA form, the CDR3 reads TGTGCCATCAGCCAAGGGGGAGCGGATCAGCCCCAGCATTTT.

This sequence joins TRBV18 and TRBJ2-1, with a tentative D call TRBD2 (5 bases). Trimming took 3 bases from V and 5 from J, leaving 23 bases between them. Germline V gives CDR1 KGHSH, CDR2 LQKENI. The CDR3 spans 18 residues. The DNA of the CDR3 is TGTGCCAGCTCACCCCTGTCGGGATCTACCCCTCACAACAATGAGCAGTTCTTC. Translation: CASSPLSGSTPHNNEQFF.

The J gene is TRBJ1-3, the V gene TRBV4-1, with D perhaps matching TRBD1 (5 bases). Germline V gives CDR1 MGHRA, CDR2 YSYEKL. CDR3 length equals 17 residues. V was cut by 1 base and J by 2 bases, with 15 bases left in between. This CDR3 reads CASSQVILGVPGNTIYF. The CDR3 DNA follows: TGCGCCAGCAGCCAAGTCATTCTAGGGGTACCTGGAAACACCATATATTTT.

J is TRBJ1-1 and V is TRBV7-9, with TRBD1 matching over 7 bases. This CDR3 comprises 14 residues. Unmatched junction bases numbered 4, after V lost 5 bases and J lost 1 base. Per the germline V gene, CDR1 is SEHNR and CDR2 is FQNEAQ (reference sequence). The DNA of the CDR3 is TGTGCCAGCAGCCCGACAGGGACGAACACTGAAGCTTTCTTT. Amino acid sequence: CASSPTGTNTEAFF.

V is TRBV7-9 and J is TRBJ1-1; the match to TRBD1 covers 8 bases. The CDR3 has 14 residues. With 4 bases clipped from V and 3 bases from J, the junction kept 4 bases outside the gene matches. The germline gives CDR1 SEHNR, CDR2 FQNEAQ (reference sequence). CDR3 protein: CASSSQTGDTEAFF. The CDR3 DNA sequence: TGTGCCAGCAGCTCCCAGACAGGGGACACTGAAGCTTTCTTT.

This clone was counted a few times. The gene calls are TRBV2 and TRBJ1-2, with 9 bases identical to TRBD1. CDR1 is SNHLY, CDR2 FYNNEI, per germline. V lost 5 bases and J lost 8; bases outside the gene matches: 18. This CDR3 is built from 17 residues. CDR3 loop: CASSPGVTGGAGEGYTF. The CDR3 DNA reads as TGTGCCAGCAGTCCAGGGGTTACAGGGGGCGCAGGTGAGGGCTACACCTTC.

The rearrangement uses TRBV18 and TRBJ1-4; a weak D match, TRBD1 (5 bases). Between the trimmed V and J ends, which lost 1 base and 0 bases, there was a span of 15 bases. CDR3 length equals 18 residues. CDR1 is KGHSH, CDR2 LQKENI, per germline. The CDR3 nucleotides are TGTGCCAGCTCACCACGTCTCCCCAGGGAATCAACTAATGAAAAACTGTTTTTT. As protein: CASSPRLPRESTNEKLFF.

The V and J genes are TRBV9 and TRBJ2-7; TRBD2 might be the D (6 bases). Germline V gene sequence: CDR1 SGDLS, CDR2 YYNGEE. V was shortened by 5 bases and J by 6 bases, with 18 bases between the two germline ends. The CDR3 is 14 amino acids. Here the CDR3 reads CASRRDSGMGEQYF. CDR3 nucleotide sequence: TGTGCCAGCAGACGGGACTCGGGAATGGGCGAGCAGTACTTC.

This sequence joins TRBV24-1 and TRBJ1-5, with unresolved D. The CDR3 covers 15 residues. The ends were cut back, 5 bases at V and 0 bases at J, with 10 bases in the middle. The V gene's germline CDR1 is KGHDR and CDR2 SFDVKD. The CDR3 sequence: CATSVSEGSNQPQHF. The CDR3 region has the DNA TGTGCCACCAGTGTTAGTGAGGGTAGCAATCAGCCCCAGCATTTT.

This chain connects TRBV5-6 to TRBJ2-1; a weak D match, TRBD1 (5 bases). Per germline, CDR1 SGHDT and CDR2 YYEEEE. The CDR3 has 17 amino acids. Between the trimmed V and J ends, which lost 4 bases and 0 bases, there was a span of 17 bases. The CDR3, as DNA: TGTGCCAGCAGCGCGAATCTACAGGATCCCTCCTACAATGAGCAGTTCTTC. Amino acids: CASSANLQDPSYNEQFF.

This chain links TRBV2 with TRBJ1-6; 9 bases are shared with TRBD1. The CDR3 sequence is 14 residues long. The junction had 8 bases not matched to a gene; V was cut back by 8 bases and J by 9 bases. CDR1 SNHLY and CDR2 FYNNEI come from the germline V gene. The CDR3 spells CASGTGSMGSPLHF. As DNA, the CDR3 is TGTGCCAGCGGGACAGGGTCCATGGGTTCACCCCTCCACTTT.